The sequence of this T cell receptor (beta chain) was determined in a study of identical twins. This clonotype has just one count. Antigen: not known. Given a much more abundant clone one base away, this may be a read error. Regarding the study as a whole: Rather than following the same donors, the conclusions depended on cross-sectional statistical analysis.

TCRdb itself ran the 5' RACE reads through MiXCR, one entry per CDR3 protein. The sample has approximately 1.8 million distinct CDR3 sequences, 32% seen once. The J segment lost 5 bases and the V segment lost 4 bases, leaving 15 bases of the junction unmatched. In germline, CDR1 is SGHRS, CDR2 YFSETQ. The CDR3 totals 17 residues. Each donor was a healthy Caucasian. This chain joins TRBV5-1 and TRBJ2-1; 7 bases line up with TRBD2. Sequencing input: cord blood. This receptor was taken from a newborn girl in good health. The CDR3 nucleotides read TGCGCCAGCAGCCTTGACCCGATGGGACTAAGCAACAATGAGCAGTTCTTC. Protein product: CASSLDPMGLSNNEQFF.